The 30 T cell receptor beta chains reported below all come from one sample, sequenced in a study of T cell responses to AZD1222 COVID-19 vaccine. Produced via immunoSEQ multiplex PCR; TCRdb's table is partial and in-frame only. Of 100,000 to 150,000 clones in the sample, approximately 92% were seen once. The sample consisted of peripheral blood, taken on day 0 of AZD1222 vaccination. The receptors originated from an adult in good health.

J is TRBJ1-6 and V is TRBV6-5, with 7 bases fitting TRBD1. Germline assignment: CDR1 MNHEY and CDR2 SVGAGI. CDR3 length: 13 residues. The V segment lost 6 bases and the J segment 7 bases; nucleotides outside the gene matches: 3. CDR3 DNA sequence: TGTGCCAGCAGGGGACAGACAAATTCACCCCTCCACTTT. This gives the protein CASRGQTNSPLHF.

V is TRBV19 and J is TRBJ2-4; D is perhaps TRBD1 or TRBD2 (5 bases each). Germline CDR1 reads LNHDA; CDR2 reads SQIVND (reference sequence). The CDR3 extends over 19 amino acids. With 5 bases removed from V and 0 bases from J, the gap between germline ends came to 23 bases. The CDR3 reads CASSPPTGRGVGAKNIQYF. The CDR3 DNA follows: TGTGCCAGTAGTCCGCCGACCGGACGAGGGGTTGGAGCCAAAAACATTCAGTACTTC.

This rearrangement joins TRBV9 to TRBJ1-3, with D uncertain. The V end lost 4 bases, the J end lost 0 bases, and 11 bases lay between the germline ends. Looked up from germline, CDR1 is SGDLS and CDR2 is YYNGEE. The CDR3 has 15 residues. CDR3 residues: CASSPGRFSGNTIYF. CDR3 DNA sequence: TGTGCCAGCAGCCCAGGACGTTTCTCTGGAAACACCATATATTTT.

The chain uses TRBV14 and TRBJ1-5, with 7 bases identical to TRBD1. After removal of 3 bases from V and 0 bases from J, the junction contained 14 bases not matched to a gene. The CDR3 is 19 amino acids. The germline gives CDR1 SGHDN, CDR2 FVKESK. The CDR3 loop is CASSHPRDSTKNSNQPQHF. CDR3 nucleotides: TGTGCCAGCAGCCACCCAAGGGACAGCACTAAGAATAGCAATCAGCCCCAGCATTTT.

The chain recombines TRBV25-1 with TRBJ1-5; 7 bases line up with TRBD1. The length of the CDR3 is 16 residues. CDR1 and CDR2 from the germline V gene are MGHDK and SYGVNS. After removal of 1 base from V and 6 bases from J, the junction contained 9 bases not matched to a gene. CDR3 in DNA: TGTGCCAGCAGTGAATCCTCAACAGGGGTTTCTCAGCCCCAGCATTTT. This translates into CASSESSTGVSQPQHF.

The chain is built from TRBV7-2 and TRBJ1-4; 8 bases are shared with TRBD1. This CDR3 has 14 residues. V lost 6 bases and J lost 7; bases outside the gene matches: 7. The germline V gene encodes CDR1 SGHTA and CDR2 FQGNSA. CDR3 in DNA: TGTGCCAGCAGTTTCAGGGGGCAAGGTGAAAAACTGTTTTTT. It codes for CASSFRGQGEKLFF.

CDR3 sequence reads: CASSHLEQFF. DNA for the CDR3: TGTGCCAGCAGTCACCTTGAGCAGTTCTTC. This chain connects TRBV28 to TRBJ2-1; D call uncertain. The CDR3 loop spans 10 amino acids. Per the germline V gene, CDR1 is MDHEN and CDR2 is SYDVKM. V lost 5 bases to trimming and J lost 9 bases, with 5 bases between them.

The chain recombines TRBV9 with TRBJ1-2; 11 bases are shared with TRBD1. This CDR3 spans 16 amino acids. V shed 4 bases, J shed 4 bases, and the junction held 9 bases outside the gene matches. CDR1 SGDLS and CDR2 YYNGEE come from the germline V gene. The CDR3 bases are TGTGCCAGCAGCCCTCCAAGGACAGGGGGCATCTATGGCTACACCTTC. Encoded protein: CASSPPRTGGIYGYTF.

V gene TRBV7-2 combines with J gene TRBJ2-3, with TRBD2 identical over 16 bases. CDR1 is SGHTA and CDR2 is FQGNSA in the germline V gene. The CDR3 contains 18 residues. V lost 4 bases to trimming and J lost 2 bases; unmatched junction nucleotides: 6. CDR3 loop: CASSSTGTSGRDTDTQYF. CDR3 nucleotides: TGTGCCAGCAGCTCCACCGGGACTAGCGGGAGGGACACAGATACGCAGTATTTT.

The chain recombines TRBV3-1 (or the pseudogene TRBV3-2) with TRBJ2-1, with 11 bases identical to TRBD2. This CDR3 is 15 amino acids long. Germline loops: CDR1 LGHDT, CDR2 YNNKEL (reference sequence). Losses at the gene ends were 9 bases for V and 7 bases for J; bases not matched to a gene: 11. The DNA of the CDR3 is TGTGCCAGTACCTTAACTAGCGGGGGAGGGAATGAGCAGTTCTTC. As protein: CASTLTSGGGNEQFF.

The chain joins TRBV28 to TRBJ2-1; tentative D call: TRBD2 (6 bases). Per the germline V gene, CDR1 is MDHEN and CDR2 is SYDVKM. V shed 5 bases and J shed 5 bases, with 13 bases lying between them. The CDR3 runs 14 residues. CDR3 amino acids: CASSLAGYNNEQFF. The CDR3 region has the DNA TGTGCCAGCAGTCTTGCGGGATACAACAATGAGCAGTTCTTC.

This chain connects TRBV5-1 to TRBJ1-2; 10 bases align to TRBD1. Trimming removed 2 bases from V and 6 bases from J; junction bases left unmatched: 10. The CDR3 totals 16 residues. Germline V gives CDR1 SGHRS, CDR2 YFSETQ. This CDR3 is CASSFFRPGQGHGYTF. DNA of the CDR3: TGCGCCAGCAGCTTTTTCCGACCGGGACAGGGGCATGGCTACACCTTC. Based on the CDR3 plus reference TRBV5-1 and TRBJ1-2, the full variable domain is KAGVTQTPRYLIKTRGQQVTLSCSPISGHRSVSWYQQTPGQGLQFLFEYFSETQRNKGNFPGRFSGRQFSNSRSEMNVSTLELGDSALYLCASSFFRPGQGHGYTFGSGTRLTVV.

The chain carries TRBV4-3 and TRBJ1-6; D is unresolved. CDR3 length: 15 residues. Between the trimmed V and J ends, which lost 1 base and 9 bases, there was a span of 13 bases. Germline V CDR1 and CDR2: LGHNA, YSLEER. The CDR3 DNA sequence: TGCGCCAGCAGCCAAGGATTCAGGTCGGGTTCACCCCTCCACTTT. Protein sequence: CASSQGFRSGSPLHF.

The chain carries TRBV5-6 and TRBJ2-7; perhaps TRBD1 as D (6 bases). The germline gives CDR1 SGHDT, CDR2 YYEEEE. V dropped 0 bases and J dropped 3 bases, with 10 bases sitting between them. The CDR3 is 14 residues long. The CDR3 DNA sequence: TGTGCCAGCAGCTTGGGGACACAGGGCTACGAGCAGTACTTC. Its translation is CASSLGTQGYEQYF.

The chain joins TRBV3-1 (or the pseudogene TRBV3-2) to TRBJ1-2; maybe TRBD1 (5 bases). The CDR3 has 17 amino acids. Trimming shortened V by 1 base and J by 6 bases, and 21 bases separated the two germline ends. CDR1 LGHDT and CDR2 YNNKEL come from the germline V gene (reference sequence). This CDR3 reads CASSQGGMRQTRHGYTF. DNA for the CDR3: TGTGCCAGCAGCCAAGGGGGCATGAGACAGACAAGGCATGGCTACACCTTC.

The gene calls are TRBV7-8 and TRBJ2-5; 16 bases map to TRBD2. This CDR3 is built from 17 residues. V shed 3 bases and J 5 bases; nucleotides not matched to a gene: 6. Looked up from germline, CDR1 is SGHVS and CDR2 is FQNEAQ. The CDR3 is CASSFGTSGGVRETQYF. The CDR3 DNA follows: TGTGCCAGCAGCTTTGGGACTAGCGGGGGGGTTAGGGAGACCCAGTACTTC.

The chain employs TRBV27 and TRBJ2-7; TRBD2 aligns across 10 bases. The germline V gene encodes CDR1 MNHEY and CDR2 SMNVEV (reference sequence). This CDR3 comprises 19 residues. With 5 bases clipped from V and 2 bases from J, the junction kept 18 bases outside the gene matches. The CDR3 bases are TGTGCCAGCAGTCTCATCGGGACTAGCGCTACGCCGGCGACCTACGAGCAGTACTTC. This encodes CASSLIGTSATPATYEQYF.

The DNA of the CDR3 is TGTGCCACCAGTGAGGTGGGCGAAACCCAGTACTTC. Translated: CATSEVGETQYF. The chain employs TRBV24-1 and TRBJ2-5; D is unresolved. The CDR3 sequence is 12 residues long. Germline V gene sequence: CDR1 KGHDR, CDR2 SFDVKD. Trimming stripped 4 bases from V and 8 bases from J, with 10 bases between.

The V gene is TRBV7-2, the J gene TRBJ2-5; D remains ambiguous. The CDR3 is 12 residues long. The germline gives CDR1 SGHTA, CDR2 FQGNSA. V lost 2 bases and J lost 4, with 5 bases in between. The CDR3 DNA reads TGTGCCAGCAGCTTACTCGGAGAGACCCAGTACTTC. Translated, it gives CASSLLGETQYF.

CDR3 loop: CASSQEGRTNEKLFF. The CDR3 DNA follows: TGCGCCAGCAGCCAAGAAGGGCGGACCAATGAAAAACTGTTTTTT. The V and J genes are TRBV4-1 and TRBJ1-4; D call uncertain. Germline V lookup: CDR1 MGHRA, CDR2 YSYEKL. This CDR3 has 15 amino acids. The V gene lost 0 bases and the J gene lost 5 bases, with 10 bases spanning the gap.

This clone was seen once. This chain uses TRBV10-3 with TRBJ2-4; 8 bases are a match to TRBD1. V trimming: 3 bases; J trimming: 6 bases; junction bases outside the gene matches: 4. The V gene's germline CDR1 is ENHRY and CDR2 SYGVKD. There are 14 residues in the CDR3. The CDR3 is CAISDPGQANIQYF. The CDR3, as DNA: TGTGCCATCAGTGATCCGGGACAGGCAAACATTCAGTACTTC.

The chain combines TRBV7-2 with TRBJ2-7; 7 positions match TRBD2. The CDR3 runs 17 residues. Germline assignment: CDR1 SGHTA and CDR2 FQGNSA. After removal of 3 bases from V and 2 bases from J, the junction contained 13 bases not matched to a gene. This CDR3 is CASSFRLGAGFTYEQYF. In nucleotides, the CDR3 is TGTGCCAGCAGCTTCCGCTTAGGAGCGGGATTCACCTACGAGCAGTACTTC.

V and J are TRBV4-3 and TRBJ2-4; no firm D call. Between the trimmed V and J ends, which lost 0 bases and 7 bases, there was a span of 7 bases. The CDR3 extends over 13 amino acids. Germline V lookup: CDR1 LGHNA, CDR2 YSLEER. In DNA, the CDR3 is TGCGCCAGCAGCCAAGACCCGCAGAACATTCAGTACTTC. This translates into CASSQDPQNIQYF.

The chain recombines TRBV9 with TRBJ1-2; D not certain. The CDR3 runs to 13 residues. Germline V gene data show CDR1 as SGDLS and CDR2 as YYNGEE. Trimming took off 3 bases at V and 5 bases at J, with 11 bases between the two ends. The CDR3 sequence is CASSAVPGYGYTF. CDR3 sequence (DNA): TGTGCCAGCAGCGCCGTCCCGGGTTATGGCTACACCTTC.

V gene TRBV5-3 combines with J gene TRBJ1-2; D may be TRBD1 (5 bases). TRBV5-3 has ORF status, its function being uncertain. The CDR3 runs 13 residues. Trimming cost V 5 bases and J 0 bases, with 8 bases left between them. The CDR3 loop reads CARRTDTNYGYTF. The CDR3, as DNA: TGTGCCAGAAGAACGGACACTAACTATGGCTACACCTTC.

The chain employs TRBV19 and TRBJ1-5; no reliable D call. The CDR3 has 16 amino acids. Trimming left V 1 base short and J 0 bases short, with 10 bases between. CDR1 and CDR2 from the germline V gene are LNHDA and SQIVND (reference sequence). The CDR3 DNA reads as TGTGCCAGTAGTATAGTCGCCACTTATAGCAATCAGCCCCAGCATTTT. This codes for CASSIVATYSNQPQHF.

This rearrangement joins TRBV24-1 to TRBJ2-1; D possibly corresponds to TRBD2 (6 bases). Trimming pared 5 bases from V and 4 bases from J, leaving 17 bases between. This CDR3 has 16 amino acids. In germline, CDR1 is KGHDR, CDR2 SFDVKD. Here the CDR3 reads CATSGGGAGSYNEQFF. CDR3 nucleotides: TGTGCCACCAGTGGGGGTGGGGCGGGGAGTTACAATGAGCAGTTCTTC.

The rearrangement uses TRBV11-2 and TRBJ2-4, with a tentative D call TRBD1 (7 bases). The CDR3 extends over 18 amino acids. Deletions cut 1 base from V and 0 bases from J, with 16 bases between. CDR1 is SGHAT, CDR2 FQNNGV, per germline. CDR3 bases: TGTGCCAGCAGCTTAGGTGGAGGGGGCTGGGGAGCCAAAAACATTCAGTACTTC. It translates to CASSLGGGGWGAKNIQYF.

This rearrangement joins TRBV28 to TRBJ1-1; no clear D. With 5 bases removed from V and 3 bases from J, the gap between germline ends came to 16 bases. Germline V gene sequence: CDR1 MDHEN, CDR2 SYDVKM. CDR3 length equals 15 residues. CDR3 sequence reads: CASSGREGFDTEAFF. The CDR3 DNA reads as TGTGCCAGCAGTGGCAGAGAGGGTTTCGACACTGAAGCTTTCTTT.

The CDR3: CASSSKGLPGTDTQYF. The CDR3 DNA sequence: TGTGCCAGCAGCTCAAAGGGACTACCAGGCACAGATACGCAGTATTTT. This chain joins TRBV7-8 and TRBJ2-3; 7 nucleotides agree with TRBD2. This CDR3 contains 16 residues. Germline values: CDR1 SGHVS, CDR2 FQNEAQ. V was pared by 4 bases and J by 1 base, with 8 bases of the junction left unmatched.